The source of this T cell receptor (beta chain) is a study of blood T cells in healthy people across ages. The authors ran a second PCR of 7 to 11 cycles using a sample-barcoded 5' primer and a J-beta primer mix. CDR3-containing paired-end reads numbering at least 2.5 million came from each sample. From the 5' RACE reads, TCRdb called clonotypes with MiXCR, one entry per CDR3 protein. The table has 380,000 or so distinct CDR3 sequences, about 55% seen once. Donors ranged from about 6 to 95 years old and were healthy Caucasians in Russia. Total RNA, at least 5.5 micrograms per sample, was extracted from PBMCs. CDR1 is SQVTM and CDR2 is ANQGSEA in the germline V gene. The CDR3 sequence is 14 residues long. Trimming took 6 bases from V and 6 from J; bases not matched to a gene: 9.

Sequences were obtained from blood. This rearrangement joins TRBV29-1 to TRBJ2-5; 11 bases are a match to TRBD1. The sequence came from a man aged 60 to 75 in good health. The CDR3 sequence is CSVARTGGAKTQYF. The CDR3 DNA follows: TGCAGCGTCGCCAGGACAGGGGGCGCGAAGACCCAGTACTTC.